This T cell receptor (beta chain) is drawn from a study of blood T cell repertoires in COVID-19. Trimming cost V 5 bases and J 4 bases; bases outside gene matches: 8. The CDR3 loop spans 15 amino acids. Germline loops: CDR1 SGHDT, CDR2 YYEEEE. Source study methods: Cell counts per sample came from amplifying reference gene primers. Only in-frame clones appear in the TCRdb table, and some are missing; sequencing was by immunoSEQ multiplex PCR. Clonal size and the V and J genes are those of that table, whereas D and trimming came from the DNA. The table lists under 200,000 clones, 84% of them singletons, with about 8% in the top ten.

The V and J genes are TRBV5-6 and TRBJ2-1; 8 nucleotides match TRBD2. The TCR was taken from a middle-aged man who had recovered from COVID-19. Material for sequencing was peripheral blood. The CDR3 reads CASSLEREWYNEQFF. The CDR3 nucleotides are TGTGCCAGCAGTTTAGAGCGGGAGTGGTACAATGAGCAGTTCTTC.